The rows below give T cell receptor beta chains drawn from one sample of a study of cytomegalovirus exposure and HLA in healthy donors. Method: immunoSEQ multiplex PCR; TCRdb's copy keeps in-frame clones and lacks some. The data hold more than 110,000 clones, with roughly 10% observed a single time. Sequencing used PBMCs. The receptor source for this set is a man over 45 in good health and CMV-seronegative. Both conserved end residues are part of each CDR3. The D gene is left open where the match is weak. For some rows the clone size is stated as once, few or many, or as a class when expanded; others skip it.

>few|NA|13|TRBV7-3|TRBJ2-2
CASSLIAEGELFF
TGTGCCAGCAGCTTAATTGCAGAAGGGGAGCTGTTTTTT
>NA|NA|14|TRBV5-4|TRBJ2-7
CASSLEWGLGEQYF
TGTGCCAGCAGCTTGGAGTGGGGGCTGGGCGAGCAGTACTTC
>NA|NA|14|TRBV30|TRBJ1-1
CAWRAQGRNTEAFF
TGTGCCTGGAGGGCGCAGGGTAGAAACACTGAAGCTTTCTTT
>NA|NA|13|TRBV6-5|TRBJ1-4
CASSRQVAEKLFF
TGTGCCAGCAGTCGACAGGTGGCTGAAAAACTGTTTTTT
>few|NA|15|TRBV6-1|TRBJ1-5
CASSRPPGPNQPQHF
TGTGCCAGCAGTCGGCCTCCGGGTCCCAATCAGCCCCAGCATTTT
>few|NA|14|TRBV7-2|TRBJ1-1
CASSLGAGERRAFF
TGTGCCAGCAGCTTAGGGGCCGGGGAAAGGCGGGCTTTCTTT
>few|TRBD1|15|TRBV28|TRBJ2-1
CASAEWDREGIEQFF
TGTGCCAGTGCTGAGTGGGACAGGGAGGGTATTGAGCAGTTCTTC
>NA|NA|13|TRBV30|TRBJ1-5
CAWTTGAVQPQHF
TGTGCCTGGACCACAGGCGCCGTGCAGCCCCAGCATTTT
>few|NA|13|TRBV27|TRBJ1-3
CASSPGTRNTIYF
TGTGCCAGCAGCCCAGGGACACGGAACACCATATATTTT
>NA|TRBD1|15|TRBV2|TRBJ1-5
CASRAGQASNQPQHF
TGTGCCAGCAGAGCAGGACAGGCTAGCAATCAGCCCCAGCATTTT